What follows are 9 T cell receptor beta chains derived from one specimen sequenced in a study of somatic mutations in cytotoxic T cells in rheumatoid arthritis. Generated by immunoSEQ multiplex PCR, the TCRdb table keeps only in-frame clones and is missing some. Counted here are approximately 24,000 clones, less than 85% occurring once; the ten biggest clones make up roughly a tenth. Specimen: CD8+ T cells sorted from blood. These receptors all come from a woman aged 18-30 years in good health.

The rearrangement joins TRBV7-8 to TRBJ2-1, with 7 bases fitting TRBD2. Germline trimming cut 4 bases from V and 6 bases from J; bases unmatched to any gene: 9. The germline V gene has CDR1 SGHVS and CDR2 FQNEAQ. The CDR3 length is 15 residues. DNA of the CDR3: TGTGCCAGCAGCTCCCCGACTAGCATCGGCAATGAGCAGTTCTTC. This translates into CASSSPTSIGNEQFF.

The CDR3 loop reads CASSLAPGESYEQYF. The CDR3 nucleotides are TGCGCCAGCAGCTTGGCACCGGGCGAATCCTACGAGCAGTACTTC. The chain is built from TRBV5-1 and TRBJ2-7; D is undetermined. CDR1 SGHRS and CDR2 YFSETQ come from the germline V gene. V was cut by 0 bases and J by 1 base, with 11 bases left in between. This CDR3 has 15 amino acids.

The chain employs TRBV27 and TRBJ1-1, with D tentatively TRBD1 (5 bases). With 3 bases removed from V and 0 bases from J, the gap between germline ends came to 8 bases. Germline V lookup: CDR1 MNHEY, CDR2 SMNVEV (reference sequence). CDR3 length: 14 residues. CDR3 sequence (DNA): TGTGCCAGCAGTTTGGGGACCATGAACACTGAAGCTTTCTTT. It yields the protein CASSLGTMNTEAFF.

The CDR3 DNA sequence: TGTGCCAGCAGTTTAGGGGGGGTACCCACTGAAGCTTTCTTT. Translating gives CASSLGGVPTEAFF. V is TRBV27 and J is TRBJ1-1; the D gene is possibly TRBD1 (5 bases). The V and J ends lost 2 bases and 4 bases respectively, with 11 bases between them. Germline V gives CDR1 MNHEY, CDR2 SMNVEV (reference sequence). This CDR3 is 14 amino acids long.

The rearrangement uses TRBV6-1 and TRBJ1-5; 7 positions agree with TRBD1. The CDR3 extends over 15 amino acids. The V gene's germline CDR1 is MNHNS and CDR2 SASEGT. The junction had 5 bases not matched to a gene; V was cut back by 6 bases and J by 0 bases. The CDR3 nucleotides are TGTGCCAGCAGAAAGGGACAGTATAGCAATCAGCCCCAGCATTTT. Amino acid sequence: CASRKGQYSNQPQHF.

The gene calls are TRBV10-2 and TRBJ1-1, with 9 positions matching TRBD1. The CDR3 is 14 amino acids. V lost 6 bases, J lost 1 base, and 3 bases stayed unmatched. Germline CDR1 reads WSHSY; CDR2 reads SAAADI. The CDR3 nucleotides read TGCGCCAGCAGGGTGACAGGGGGGAACACTGAAGCTTTCTTT. Translation: CASRVTGGNTEAFF.

This clone was picked up one time. This chain uses TRBV2 with TRBJ1-5; D uncertain. The ends were cut back, 1 base at V and 3 bases at J, with 4 bases in the middle. CDR1 and CDR2 from the germline V gene are SNHLY and FYNNEI. This CDR3 spans 13 amino acids. CDR3 DNA sequence: TGTGCCAGCAGTGAAGGCTTCAATCAGCCCCAGCATTTT. It codes for CASSEGFNQPQHF.

This clone was seen only once. The chain combines TRBV5-5 with TRBJ2-2; the D is unclear. CDR1 is SGHKS and CDR2 is YYEKEE in the germline V gene (reference sequence). The germline V and J ends were trimmed by 0 bases and 8 bases, with 5 bases remaining between them. The CDR3 contains 12 residues. The CDR3 region is CASSLGAGELFF. CDR3 in DNA: TGTGCCAGCAGCTTGGGGGCGGGGGAGCTGTTTTTT.

The rearrangement joins TRBV7-9 to TRBJ2-7; D possibly corresponds to TRBD2 (6 bases). Trimming cost V 4 bases and J 5 bases, with 12 bases left between them. Germline V gene lookup returns CDR1 SEHNR and CDR2 FQNEAQ (reference sequence). This CDR3 is 13 amino acids long. The CDR3 DNA reads TGTGCCAGCAGCTCGGGAGAGGGGAACGAGCAGTACTTC. Its translation: CASSSGEGNEQYF.